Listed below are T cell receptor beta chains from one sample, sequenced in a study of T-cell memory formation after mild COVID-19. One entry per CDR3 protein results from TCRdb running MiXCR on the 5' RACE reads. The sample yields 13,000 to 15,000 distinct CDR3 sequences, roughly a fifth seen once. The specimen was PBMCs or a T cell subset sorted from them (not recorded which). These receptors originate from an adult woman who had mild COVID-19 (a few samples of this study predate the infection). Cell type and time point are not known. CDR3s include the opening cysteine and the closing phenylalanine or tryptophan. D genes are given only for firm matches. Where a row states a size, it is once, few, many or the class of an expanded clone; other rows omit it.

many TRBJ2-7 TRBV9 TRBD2 TGTGCCAGCAGCGTAGATAGCGGGAGCTCCTACGAGCAGTACTTC CASSVDSGSSYEQYF
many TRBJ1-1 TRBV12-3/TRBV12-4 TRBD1 TGTGCCAGCAGATACGCGGACAGGGACGGCACTGAAGCTTTCTTT CASRYADRDGTEAFF
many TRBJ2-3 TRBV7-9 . TGTGCCAGCAGCGAATTAGGGGATACGCAGTATTTT CASSELGDTQYF
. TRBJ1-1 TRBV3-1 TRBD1 TGTGCCAGCAGCCACTCAGGGGGGGGCACTGAAGCTTTCTTT CASSHSGGGTEAFF
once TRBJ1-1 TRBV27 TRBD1 TGTGCCAGCAGTTTATCGAGGCTTTCCGACAGGGTCACTGAAGCTTTCTTT CASSLSRLSDRVTEAFF
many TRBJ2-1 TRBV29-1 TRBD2 TGCAGCGCAGCCCCCCGGTTGGCTAGCGGGGGGAATGAGCAGTTCTTC CSAAPRLASGGNEQFF
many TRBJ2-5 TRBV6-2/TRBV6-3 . TGTGCCAGCAGTCAAGAGACCCAGTACTTC CASSQETQYF
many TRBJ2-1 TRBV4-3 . TGCGCCAGCAGCCAAGACGGGCCTGTCCATTTCAATGAGCAGTTCTTC CASSQDGPVHFNEQFF
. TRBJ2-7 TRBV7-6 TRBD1 TGTGCCAGCAGCTTAGGAGGGGGCCCCTACGAGCAGTACTTC CASSLGGGPYEQYF
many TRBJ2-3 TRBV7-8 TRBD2 TGTGCCAGCATCAATAGCGGGAGGGATAGCACAGATACGCAGTATTTT CASINSGRDSTDTQYF
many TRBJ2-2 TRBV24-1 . TGTGCCACCCAGGGACGAACTAACACCGGGGAGCTGTTTTTT CATQGRTNTGELFF
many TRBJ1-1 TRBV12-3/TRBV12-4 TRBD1 TGTGCCAGCAGCCCTACCAGGGGGATGAACACTGAAGCTTTCTTT CASSPTRGMNTEAFF
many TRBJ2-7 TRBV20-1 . TGCAGTGCTAGAGTACGACAGACCTACGAGCAGTACTTC CSARVRQTYEQYF
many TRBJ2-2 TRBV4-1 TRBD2 TGCGCCAGCAGCAAGGGTGGACTAGCCGAGAACACCGGGGAGCTGTTTTTT CASSKGGLAENTGELFF
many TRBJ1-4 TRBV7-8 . TGTGCCAGCAGCCAAGGGACGACACCCCAGACTGAAAAACTGTTTTTT CASSQGTTPQTEKLFF
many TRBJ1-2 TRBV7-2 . TGTGCCAGCAGCTTAGTCGTCCAGGGGAGGGTCTTCTTC CASSLVVQGRVFF
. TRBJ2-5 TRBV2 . TGTGCCAGCAGTGAGAGTAGCGAGACCCAGTACTTC CASSESSETQYF
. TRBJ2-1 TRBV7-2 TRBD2 TGTGCCAGCAGCCGACTAGCGGTGTACAATGAGCAGTTCTTC CASSRLAVYNEQFF
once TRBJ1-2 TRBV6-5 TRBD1 TGTGCCAGCAGTTACGAGTGGGACAGGGGGCTGGGCGGCTACACCTTC CASSYEWDRGLGGYTF
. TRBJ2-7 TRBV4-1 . TGCGCCAGCAGCCGTACCCCGGGAGCCTCCTACGAGCAGTACTTC CASSRTPGASYEQYF
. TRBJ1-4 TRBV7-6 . TGTGCCAGCAGCCACCATCTTAGCGGGGGAGAAAAACTGTTTTTT CASSHHLSGGEKLFF
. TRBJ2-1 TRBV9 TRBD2 TGTGCCAGCAGCGTAGCTCGAGGACTAGCGGTCTCCCCCTACAATGAGCAGTTCTTC CASSVARGLAVSPYNEQFF
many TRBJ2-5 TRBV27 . TGTGCCAGCAGTTTACTTTCTTCTAGCTACGAGACCCAGTACTTC CASSLLSSSYETQYF
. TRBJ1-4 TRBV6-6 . TGTGCCAGCAGTCCAGGGAACAGCCGTAATGAAAAACTGTTTTTT CASSPGNSRNEKLFF
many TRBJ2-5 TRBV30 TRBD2 TGTGCCTGGTGCGCCGGACTAGCGGGATCAGAGACCCAGTACTTC CAWCAGLAGSETQYF
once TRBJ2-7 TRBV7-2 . TGTGCCAGCAGCGTCGACAGCCCCTACGAGCAGTACTTC CASSVDSPYEQYF
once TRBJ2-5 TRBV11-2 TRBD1 TGTGCCAGCAGCCCAGGGGGTACCCAAGAGACCCAGTACTTC CASSPGGTQETQYF
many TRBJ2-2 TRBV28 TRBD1 TGTGCCAGCAGCCCGGGACAGGGATACACCGGGGAGCTGTTTTTT CASSPGQGYTGELFF
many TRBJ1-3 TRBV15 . TGTGCCACCAGCAGAACCAGTACAGGCAACTCTGGAAACACCATATATTTT CATSRTSTGNSGNTIYF
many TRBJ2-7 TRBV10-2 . TGCGCCAGCAGCAGGGGATACGAGCAGTACTTC CASSRGYEQYF
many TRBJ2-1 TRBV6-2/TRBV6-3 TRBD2 TGTGCCAGCAGTTATTGGCGTAGCGGGAGTTCGGGTAATGAGCAGTTCTTC CASSYWRSGSSGNEQFF
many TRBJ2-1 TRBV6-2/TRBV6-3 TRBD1 TGTGCCAGCAGTAGGGGGACAGGGATGAGCCCCTACAATGAGCAGTTCTTC CASSRGTGMSPYNEQFF
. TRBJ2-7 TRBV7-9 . TGTGCCAGCACCACAGCGGTTAACTACGAGCAGTACTTC CASTTAVNYEQYF
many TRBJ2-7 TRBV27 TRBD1 TGTGCCAGCAGTTGGACAGGCCACCCTTCCTACGAGCAGTACTTC CASSWTGHPSYEQYF
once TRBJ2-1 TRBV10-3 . TGTGCCATCAGTTGGGACGGAATGATACAGTTCTTC CAISWDGMIQFF
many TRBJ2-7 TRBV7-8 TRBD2 TGTGCCAGCAGCCCCATGGGACTAGCGGCAGCCTACGAGCAGTACTTC CASSPMGLAAAYEQYF
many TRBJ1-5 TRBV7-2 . TGTGCCAGCAGCTTAGTATCGGATAATCAGCCCCAGCATTTT CASSLVSDNQPQHF
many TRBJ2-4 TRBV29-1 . TGCAGCGCAAGGATTGGATGGAACCTAGCCAAAAACATTCAGTACTTC CSARIGWNLAKNIQYF
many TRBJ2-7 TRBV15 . TGTGCCACCAGCAGAGTTCCGGTAATTGCCTACGAGCAGTACTTC CATSRVPVIAYEQYF
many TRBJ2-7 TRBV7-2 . TGTGCCAGCAGCTTTCTCCTAGCGAGCTACGAGCAGTACTTC CASSFLLASYEQYF
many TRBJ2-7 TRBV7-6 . TGTGCCAGCAGCTTATCGGGTGAGGGGTCCTACGAGCAGTACTTC CASSLSGEGSYEQYF
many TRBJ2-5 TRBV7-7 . TGTGCTAGCAGCTTAGATAGCCGAGAGACCCAGTACTTC CASSLDSRETQYF
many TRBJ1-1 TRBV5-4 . TGTGCCAGCAGCTTTCCGGAGAACACTGAAGCTTTCTTT CASSFPENTEAFF
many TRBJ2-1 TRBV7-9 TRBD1 TGTGCCAGCAGCTGGATGGGGTTCGGGACAGGGGACATCAATGAGCAGTTCTTC CASSWMGFGTGDINEQFF
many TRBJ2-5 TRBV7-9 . TGTGCCAGCAGCTTAGTGGAAGTTTACCAAGAGACCCAGTACTTC CASSLVEVYQETQYF
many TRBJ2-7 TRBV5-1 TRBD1 TGCGCCAGCAGCCCCGGGACAGGGGTCTACGAGCAGTACTTC CASSPGTGVYEQYF
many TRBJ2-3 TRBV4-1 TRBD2 TGCGCCAGCAGCCAAAGGGACTATCTCTTGACAGATACGCAGTATTTT CASSQRDYLLTDTQYF
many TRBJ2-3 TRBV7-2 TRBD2 TGTGCCAGCAGCTTAGCGGCGGGACTAGCGACAGATACGCAGTATTTT CASSLAAGLATDTQYF
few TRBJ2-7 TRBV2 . TGTGCCAGCAGTGAATTTAAGACCGGGACCGACTACGAGCAGTACTTC CASSEFKTGTDYEQYF
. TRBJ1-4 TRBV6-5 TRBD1 TGTGCCAGCAGTTACGGGACAGGGGAGGGTGAAAAACTGTTTTTT CASSYGTGEGEKLFF
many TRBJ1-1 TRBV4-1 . TGCGCCAGCAGCCAAGTCTGGACAGCCCCCTCTGAAGCTTTCTTT CASSQVWTAPSEAFF
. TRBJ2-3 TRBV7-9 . TGTGCCAGCAGCTTAAGGGGCCACAGGGAAAGTAGCACAGATACGCAGTATTTT CASSLRGHRESSTDTQYF
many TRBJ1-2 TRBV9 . TGTGCCAGCACCGGGGCCCGGGACGCCTCAGTGGACGGTAACTATGGCTACACCTTC CASTGARDASVDGNYGYTF